The clone carrying this T cell receptor (beta chain) has ten or more counts. Antigen: not known. This specimen comes from a study of CD8 T cells in ankylosing spondylitis. Trimming cost V 0 bases and J 6 bases, with 13 bases left between them. The CDR3 covers 15 residues. Germline V lookup: CDR1 SGHDT, CDR2 YYEEEE. Study observations and caveats: Enrichment of disease-linked clones was reportedly significant in matched ankylosing spondylitis synovial fluid. Blood of patients with ankylosing spondylitis appeared to be characterized by a TCR beta motif of eight highly homologous variants.

TCRdb re-derived calls from the 5' RACE reads in MiXCR, one entry per CDR3 protein. This table has 200,000 to 300,000 distinct CDR3 sequences, more than 20% appearing once. This clonotype was obtained from a male donor with ankylosing spondylitis or in good health (not recorded which). Specimen: blood, either unsorted or a sorted T cell fraction (not recorded which). This chain connects TRBV5-6 to TRBJ1-5; TRBD1 is a possible D gene (5 bases). The CDR3, as DNA: TGTGCCAGCAGCTTGGCTCAGGGTCTCCGTCAGCCCCAGCATTTT. Translation: CASSLAQGLRQPQHF.